A selection of T cell receptor beta chains follows, all from one sample in a study of T-cell reconstitution after alpha-beta-depleted transplantation in children. TCRdb ran MiXCR on the PCR reads and lists one entry per CDR3 protein. The sample consists of about 250,000 distinct CDR3 sequences, 20% to 30% of them appearing once. The specimen was PBMCs, mostly from graft donor cells, collected 360 days after TCRalphabeta/CD19-depleted stem cell transplant. All receptors derive from a female patient aged 2-15 years who had a stem cell transplant for congenital amegakaryocytic thrombocytopenia, so the T cells may come from the graft donor. CDR3s include the opening cysteine and the closing phenylalanine or tryptophan. D genes are given only for firm matches. Only part of the rows carry a size: once, few, many, or a class if the clone is expanded.

d_gene	v_gene	abundance	j_gene	CDR3nt	CDR3aa
NA	TRBV19	NA	TRBJ2-3	TGTGCCAGTAGTAATCTTTACCCTACAGATACGCAGTATTTT	CASSNLYPTDTQYF
TRBD1	TRBV28	few	TRBJ2-7	TGTGCCAGCAGTTTTTTGACCCCGACAGGGCCTTGGCACGAGCAGTACTTC	CASSFLTPTGPWHEQYF
TRBD1	TRBV7-2	few	TRBJ2-4	TGTGCCAGCAGCAAGGAAGGGGGCCAAAACATTCAGTACTTC	CASSKEGGQNIQYF
NA	TRBV14	NA	TRBJ1-1	TGTGCCAGCAGCCAATGGACGGACTCTGAGAACACTGAAGCTTTCTTT	CASSQWTDSENTEAFF
TRBD2	TRBV4-3	NA	TRBJ2-7	TGCGCCAGCAGCCAAGTGCTAGCGGGAGGTTCCTACGAGCAGTACTTC	CASSQVLAGGSYEQYF
TRBD2	TRBV6-2/TRBV6-3	NA	TRBJ2-7	TGTGCCAGCAGTTACAAACGCTCCGAGACTAGCGGGGGAGTCTCCTACGAGCAGTACTTC	CASSYKRSETSGGVSYEQYF
NA	TRBV12-3/TRBV12-4	few	TRBJ1-2	TGTGCCAGCAGTAACCGTTACAGGGACCTCTATGGCTACACCTTC	CASSNRYRDLYGYTF
NA	TRBV25-1	few	TRBJ1-6	TGTGCCAGCAGTCCAGGGAGAGATTCACCCCTCCACTTT	CASSPGRDSPLHF
NA	TRBV20-1	few	TRBJ2-7	TGCAGTGCTAGTACGCCCCACGAGCAGTACTTC	CSASTPHEQYF
NA	TRBV6-2/TRBV6-3	NA	TRBJ1-5	TGTGCCAGCACCCTGGGCAGGTCAACGCAAAATCAGCCCCAGCATTTT	CASTLGRSTQNQPQHF
NA	TRBV28	few	TRBJ2-1	TGTGCCAGCAGTTCATGGAATGAGCAGTTCTTC	CASSSWNEQFF
NA	TRBV29-1	many	TRBJ2-7	TGCAGCGTTGAAGTGGTGGCGAGCTCCTACGAGCAGTACTTC	CSVEVVASSYEQYF
TRBD1	TRBV20-1	few	TRBJ1-2	TGCAGTGCTCCGGACAGGGCGGAGGGGTATGGCTACACCTTC	CSAPDRAEGYGYTF
NA	TRBV28	NA	TRBJ1-2	TGTGCCAGCAGTTTCGCCGCGTACAGGGATAACTATGGCTACACCTTC	CASSFAAYRDNYGYTF
NA	TRBV5-6	NA	TRBJ2-1	TGTGCCAGCGTTACTCGGGGGCGCGGGGCGAGCTCCTACAATGAGCAGTTCTTC	CASVTRGRGASSYNEQFF
NA	TRBV4-1	few	TRBJ1-2	TGCGCCAGCAGCCAAGCGGGGCCCGGCATCTATGGCTACACCTTC	CASSQAGPGIYGYTF
NA	TRBV12-3/TRBV12-4	many	TRBJ2-1	TGTGCCAGCAGTTTACGCGGGGTTCGGGATGAGCAGTTCTTC	CASSLRGVRDEQFF
NA	TRBV4-2	once	TRBJ2-2	TGTGCCAGCAGCCCGTCGGGGCCGGGCACCGGGGAGCTGTTTTTT	CASSPSGPGTGELFF
NA	TRBV12-3/TRBV12-4	few	TRBJ1-5	TGTGCCAGCACGGACACAGGTGGGCCCCAGCATTTT	CASTDTGGPQHF
TRBD1	TRBV12-3/TRBV12-4	NA	TRBJ2-3	TGTGCCAGCAGCGAAGACAGGGGGATTTATGCAGATACGCAGTATTTT	CASSEDRGIYADTQYF
NA	TRBV2	few	TRBJ2-3	TGTGCCAGCAGAGGACAGCAACGTAACACAGATACGCAGTATTTT	CASRGQQRNTDTQYF
NA	TRBV20-1	few	TRBJ2-5	TGCAGTGCTAGCGGGTTCCAAGAGACCCAGTACTTC	CSASGFQETQYF
NA	TRBV27	few	TRBJ2-5	TGTGCCAGCAGTTCCCTTTTAGCGGATTCGTACCAAGAGACCCAGTACTTC	CASSSLLADSYQETQYF
NA	TRBV4-1	many	TRBJ2-1	TGCGCCAGCAGCCAAGTCTGGGGGAGGAATGAGCAGTTCTTC	CASSQVWGRNEQFF
NA	TRBV2	NA	TRBJ2-1	TGTGCCAGCAGCCTAGCCCGATTGAACAATGAGCAGTTCTTC	CASSLARLNNEQFF
TRBD1	TRBV24-1	NA	TRBJ2-1	TGTGCCACCAGTGATCCCTCCGGGACAGGGTCTAACAATGAGCAGTTCTTC	CATSDPSGTGSNNEQFF
NA	TRBV29-1	NA	TRBJ2-7	TGCAGCGTTGTCTGGTTAGACTCCTACGAGCAGTACTTC	CSVVWLDSYEQYF
NA	TRBV10-3	many	TRBJ2-1	TGTGCCATCAGTGGATTCCAGGAGAACGAGCAGTTCTTC	CAISGFQENEQFF
TRBD2	TRBV4-3	NA	TRBJ2-3	TGCGCCAGCAGCCATCGCCTAATACTAGCGGCTAGCACAGATACGCAGTATTTT	CASSHRLILAASTDTQYF
NA	TRBV29-1	NA	TRBJ2-7	TGCAGCGTCCCCGGGGGTGCGAGCTCCTACGAGCAGTACTTC	CSVPGGASSYEQYF
TRBD1	TRBV2	few	TRBJ1-2	TGTGCCAGCAGTGAAGCTTTCAGGGGGGTGAGCTACACCTTC	CASSEAFRGVSYTF
NA	TRBV2	many	TRBJ1-5	TGTGCCAGCAGTGAAGGTACGGGGATGCGGAATCAGCCCCAGCATTTT	CASSEGTGMRNQPQHF